This TCR beta chain appears in the sequencing data of a study of blood T cell repertoires in COVID-19. The repertoire was sequenced with immunoSEQ multiplex PCR; TCRdb's copy has only in-frame clones and lacks some. This repertoire shows fewer than 350,000 clones, 85% found once; its top ten account for 2.5% to 3%. Recovered Cohort 3 donors showed two negative PCRs, clearance, or symptom resolution. The J segment lost 3 bases and the V segment lost 3 bases, leaving 5 bases of the junction unmatched. Germline CDR1 is DFQATT and CDR2 is SNEGSKA (reference sequence). The CDR3 runs 14 residues. The origin of this receptor is a woman between 45 and 65 years old who had recovered from COVID-19. Sequencing was done on a sample of PBMCs or T cells enriched from blood (not recorded which). The chain employs TRBV20-1 and TRBJ2-1; 7 bases line up with TRBD2. CDR3 coding DNA: TGCAGTGCTAGTATCCTAGCGGACTACAATGAGCAGTTCTTC. Translated, it gives CSASILADYNEQFF.